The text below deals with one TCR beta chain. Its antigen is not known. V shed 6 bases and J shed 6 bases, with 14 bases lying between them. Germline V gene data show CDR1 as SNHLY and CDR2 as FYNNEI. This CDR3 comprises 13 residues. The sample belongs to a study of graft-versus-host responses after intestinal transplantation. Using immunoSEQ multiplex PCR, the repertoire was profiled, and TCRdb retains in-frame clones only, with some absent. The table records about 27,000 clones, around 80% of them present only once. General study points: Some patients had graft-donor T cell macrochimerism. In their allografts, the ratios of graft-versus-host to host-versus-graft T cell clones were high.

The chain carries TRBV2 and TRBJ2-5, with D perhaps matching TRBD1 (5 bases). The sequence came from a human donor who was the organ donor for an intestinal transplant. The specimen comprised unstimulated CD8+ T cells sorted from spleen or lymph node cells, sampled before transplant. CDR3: CASSQGPVKTQYF. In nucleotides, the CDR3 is TGTGCCAGCAGCCAGGGCCCAGTTAAGACCCAGTACTTC.